What follows are 9 T cell receptor beta chains derived from one specimen sequenced in a study of T cell responses to AZD1222 COVID-19 vaccine. Profiled with immunoSEQ multiplex PCR; TCRdb holds only in-frame clones, not every one. The sample has about 75,000 clones, more than 75% seen once. This material consisted of peripheral blood, taken 28 days after the second AZD1222 dose. All receptors derive from an adult who received the AZD1222 COVID-19 vaccine.

This clone was recorded a few times. V is TRBV5-1 and J is TRBJ2-7; D possibly corresponds to TRBD1 (5 bases). V was clipped by 5 bases and J by 2 bases, with 17 bases between them. Germline V lookup: CDR1 SGHRS, CDR2 YFSETQ. The CDR3 has 15 amino acids. The CDR3 spells CASRQAVVGTYEQYF. CDR3 bases: TGCGCCAGCAGACAGGCAGTGGTAGGGACCTACGAGCAGTACTTC.

This chain connects TRBV6-5 to TRBJ1-5; 7 nucleotides match TRBD1. The CDR3 has 14 residues. With 4 bases clipped from V and 3 bases from J, the junction kept 3 bases outside the gene matches. Germline CDR1 is MNHEY and CDR2 is SVGAGI. CDR3 DNA sequence: TGTGCCAGCAGTTCACAGGGGATCAATCAGCCCCAGCATTTT. Protein: CASSSQGINQPQHF.

This clone was detected only once. The chain recombines TRBV6-5 with TRBJ1-2, with D uncertain. The CDR3 runs to 14 residues. Germline CDR1 MNHEY, CDR2 SVGAGI. The ends were cut back, 6 bases at V and 2 bases at J, with 13 bases in the middle. CDR3: CASSPGGSNYGYTF. DNA of the CDR3: TGTGCCAGCAGCCCGGGAGGGTCGAACTATGGCTACACCTTC.

DNA of the CDR3: TGTGCCACCCGTAGGGGGGCCAATGAAAAACTGTTTTTT. It encodes CATRRGANEKLFF. The V and J genes are TRBV15 and TRBJ1-4, with TRBD1 as a possible D gene (6 bases). Germline V gives CDR1 LNHNV, CDR2 YYDKDF (reference sequence). There are 13 residues in the CDR3. V lost 8 bases and J 5 bases, leaving 12 bases between the germline ends.

This chain uses TRBV3-1 (or the pseudogene TRBV3-2) with TRBJ2-3; no definite D call. Germline lookup yields CDR1 LGHDT and CDR2 YNNKEL (reference sequence). The CDR3 has 12 amino acids. Trimming shortened V by 3 bases and J by 3 bases, and 4 bases separated the two germline ends. The DNA of the CDR3 is TGTGCCAGCAGCCAGGATACAGATACGCAGTATTTT. Protein product: CASSQDTDTQYF.

The V gene is TRBV12-5, the J gene TRBJ2-7; perhaps TRBD1 as D (6 bases). The germline V and J ends were trimmed by 5 bases and 0 bases, with 14 bases remaining between them. The CDR3 loop spans 15 amino acids. CDR1 and CDR2 from the germline V gene are LGHNT and FRNRAP. The CDR3 loop is CASGVGDMSSYEQYF. For the CDR3, the DNA is TGTGCTAGTGGTGTTGGGGACATGAGCTCCTACGAGCAGTACTTC. Looking up the rest from reference TRBV12-5 and TRBJ2-7 gives the full variable domain: DARVTQTPRHKVTEMGQEVTMRCQPILGHNTVFWYRQTMMQGLELLAYFRNRAPLDDSGMPKDRFSAEMPDATLATLKIQPSEPRDSAVYFCASGVGDMSSYEQYFGPGTRLTVT.

This rearrangement joins TRBV30 to TRBJ1-1; possibly TRBD1 for D (5 bases). The CDR3 sequence is 15 residues long. CDR1 is GTSNPN, CDR2 SVGIG, per germline (reference sequence). V was pared by 0 bases and J by 4 bases, with 15 bases between. The CDR3 DNA is TGTGCCTGGAGTGTAGGCAGGGTCCGCAGCACTGAAGCTTTCTTT. Amino acid sequence: CAWSVGRVRSTEAFF.

The CDR3 sequence is CAGNINYGYTF. The CDR3 DNA follows: TGTGCCGGAAATATTAACTATGGCTACACCTTC. This chain connects TRBV30 to TRBJ1-2; D is unclear. The CDR3 has 11 amino acids. The V gene's germline CDR1 is GTSNPN and CDR2 SVGIG (reference sequence). V was pared by 8 bases and J by 1 base, with 8 bases between.

This clone showed up just once. The rearrangement links TRBV11-2 to TRBJ1-6; D gene uncertain. The CDR3 consists of 13 residues. Germline CDR1 SGHAT, CDR2 FQNNGV. Deletions cut 5 bases from V and 13 bases from J, with 15 bases between. The CDR3 is CASSNIQDGPLHF. CDR3 nucleotides: TGTGCCAGCAGCAACATCCAGGACGGTCCCCTCCACTTT.